This T cell receptor (beta chain) was identified during a study of blood T cell repertoires in COVID-19. In the study overall: Donors in the United States, Italy and Spain gave samples during acute or convalescent COVID-19. T cells, B-cell-depleted T cells, or PBMCs supplied cDNA or gDNA.

As concerns this clone: The identical CDR3 is also encoded by other nucleotide sequences in the sample.

Original processing methods: Amplified reference gene primers provided the basis for estimating nucleated cell counts. Clones were read by immunoSEQ multiplex PCR, and TCRdb kept only the in-frame ones, dropping some. Clone size and the V and J calls come from that table; the DNA yielded D and trimming. The sample holds around 85,000 clones; approximately 85% are singletons and the top ten take approximately 8%. Material for sequencing was peripheral blood. This clonotype was obtained from a man in his fifties with active COVID-19.

CDR3: CASSSGSTDTQYF. CDR3 sequence (DNA): TGTGCCAGCAGCTCGGGTAGCACAGATACGCAGTATTTT. The chain employs TRBV7-9 and TRBJ2-3; D uncertain. V was pared by 4 bases and J by 0 bases, with 5 bases between. The CDR3 contains 13 residues. Germline CDR1 and CDR2: SEHNR and FQNEAQ (reference sequence).